This T cell receptor beta chain was sequenced for a study of blood T cell repertoires in COVID-19. Background on the study: The United States, Italy and Spain supplied acute and convalescent COVID-19 samples. PBMCs, B-cell-depleted T cells, or T cells provided the cDNA or gDNA that made up the material.

Authors' data handling: It was from reference gene primer amplification that nucleated cell counts were estimated. Generated by immunoSEQ multiplex PCR, the TCRdb table keeps only in-frame clones and is missing some. The V and J calls and the clone size are those of that table, but D and trimming were determined from the DNA. Of over 600,000 clones in the sample, around 90% were seen once. This clone showed up just a few times. The CDR3 is made up of 14 amino acids. From germline, CDR1 is LNHDA and CDR2 SQIVND (reference sequence). V lost 0 bases and J 5 bases, leaving 8 bases between the germline ends.

Material for sequencing was peripheral blood. This clonotype originated in a young woman with acute or convalescent COVID-19. The rearrangement joins TRBV19 to TRBJ1-5, with D unclear. CDR3 coding DNA: TGTGCCAGTAGTATAGAGGCGGCCCATCAGCCCCAGCATTTT. Its translation: CASSIEAAHQPQHF.